Below, 12 T cell receptor beta chains from the same sample are listed, as sequenced in a study of Ad26.COV2.S vaccination and SARS-CoV-2 variants. TCRdb's table, derived via immunoSEQ multiplex PCR, lists solely in-frame clones and lacks some. The sample includes 6,500 to 8,000 clones, 84% seen only once; the top ten take around 29%. The sample consisted of peripheral blood, taken after recovery from COVID-19. The receptors derive from a human donor who had recovered from COVID-19.

The V and J genes are TRBV27 and TRBJ2-1; TRBD1 might be the D (6 bases). Trimming took 4 bases from V and 7 from J, leaving 11 bases between them. Germline values: CDR1 MNHEY, CDR2 SMNVEV (reference sequence). The CDR3 totals 13 residues. Here the CDR3 reads CASSWTVGNEQFF. The CDR3 DNA is TGTGCCAGCAGTTGGACAGTAGGGAATGAGCAGTTCTTC.

The genes are TRBV6-5 and TRBJ1-1; D unresolved. Trimming pared 8 bases from V and 1 base from J, leaving 14 bases between. This CDR3 has 14 amino acids. Germline CDR1 is MNHEY and CDR2 is SVGAGI. The CDR3 loop is CASGEGKRNTEAFF. The CDR3 DNA sequence: TGTGCCAGCGGGGAGGGAAAACGGAACACTGAAGCTTTCTTT.

The chain couples TRBV11-2 to TRBJ1-5; TRBD1 is a possible D gene (6 bases). The CDR3 has 13 residues. V was trimmed by 4 bases and J by 4 bases, leaving 8 bases between them. In germline, CDR1 is SGHAT, CDR2 FQNNGV. CDR3 nucleotides: TGTGCCAGCAGCTCAGACAGGAATCAGCCCCAGCATTTT. Protein: CASSSDRNQPQHF.

This clone was recorded once. The J gene is TRBJ1-1, the V gene TRBV9; possibly TRBD1 for D (5 bases). V was shortened by 4 bases and J by 9 bases, with 22 bases between the two germline ends. This CDR3 spans 15 amino acids. CDR1 and CDR2 (germline): SGDLS, YYNGEE. CDR3: CASSPSTGRGGKAFF. CDR3 coding DNA: TGTGCCAGCAGCCCAAGCACGGGGCGCGGGGGAAAAGCTTTCTTT.

The chain joins TRBV4-1 to TRBJ1-1, with 11 bases matching TRBD1. Losses at the gene ends were 6 bases for V and 5 bases for J; bases not matched to a gene: 5. The CDR3 loop spans 14 amino acids. The germline CDR1 and CDR2 sequences are MGHRA and YSYEKL. The DNA for the CDR3 is TGCGCCAGCAGGTCGGACAGGGGGCGGACTGAAGCTTTCTTT. Encoded protein: CASRSDRGRTEAFF.

With respect to this clone: A junction boundary mismatches the germline segment, possibly from a read error. This chain joins TRBV5-4 and TRBJ2-3; 7 nucleotides line up with TRBD1. This CDR3 has 15 residues. Per germline, CDR1 SGHNT and CDR2 YYREEE (reference sequence). Here the CDR3 DNA reads TGTGCCAGCAGCTTCGGACAGGAGAGCACAGATATGCAGTATTTT. Its protein product is CASSFGQESTDMQYF.

The V gene is TRBV19, the J gene TRBJ1-1, with a weak D call TRBD1 (5 bases). V lost 7 bases to trimming and J lost 0 bases, with 15 bases between them. The CDR3 covers 15 residues. Germline CDR1 and CDR2: LNHDA and SQIVND (reference sequence). The DNA for the CDR3 is TGTGCCAGTACAAGGGAGGGGATAATGAACACTGAAGCTTTCTTT. Translating gives CASTREGIMNTEAFF. Variable domain in full (rest from reference TRBV19 and TRBJ1-1): DGGITQSPKYLFRKEGQNVTLSCEQNLNHDAMYWYRQDPGQGLRLIYYSQIVNDFQKGDIAEGYSVSREKKESFPLTVTSAQKNPTAFYLCASTREGIMNTEAFFGQGTRLTVV.

CDR3 in amino acids: CASSSLMGPYEQYF. CDR3 in DNA: TGTGCCAGCAGTTCCCTAATGGGGCCCTACGAGCAGTACTTC. The chain joins TRBV6-5 to TRBJ2-7; TRBD1 might be the D (5 bases). Germline CDR1 MNHEY, CDR2 SVGAGI. The CDR3 runs to 14 residues. V was shortened by 4 bases and J by 2 bases, with 12 bases between the two germline ends.

This clone came up once. The J gene is TRBJ1-6, the V gene TRBV2, with D maybe TRBD1 (6 bases). The CDR3 runs to 15 residues. The V and J ends lost 5 bases and 7 bases respectively, with 15 bases between them. Germline V CDR1 and CDR2: SNHLY, FYNNEI. This chain's CDR3 is CASSPPDRPNSPLHF. For the CDR3, the DNA is TGTGCCAGCAGTCCGCCGGACAGACCCAATTCACCCCTCCACTTT.

The rearrangement links TRBV25-1 to TRBJ1-6; a weak D match, TRBD1 (5 bases). CDR3 length equals 13 residues. Looked up from germline, CDR1 is MGHDK and CDR2 is SYGVNS. V lost 8 bases and J 5 bases, leaving 10 bases between the germline ends. This chain's CDR3 is CASQGSHNSPLHF. The CDR3 bases are TGTGCCAGCCAGGGCTCTCATAATTCACCCCTCCACTTT.

This clone came up a few times. The chain has TRBV7-9 and TRBJ1-1, with D possibly being TRBD1 (5 bases). Trimming pared 5 bases from V and 1 base from J, leaving 8 bases between. Germline V gives CDR1 SEHNR, CDR2 FQNEAQ (reference sequence). The CDR3 is made up of 13 amino acids. CDR3 DNA: TGTGCCAGCAGCAGAACAGGGAACACTGAAGCTTTCTTT. As protein: CASSRTGNTEAFF.

This clone was recorded once. The V gene is TRBV9, the J gene TRBJ2-3; 8 bases are a match to TRBD2. Germline lookup yields CDR1 SGDLS and CDR2 YYNGEE. Trimming at V came to 0 bases and at J to 14 bases, leaving 11 bases not matched to a gene. The CDR3 loop spans 14 amino acids. The CDR3 nucleotides are TGTGCCAGCAGCGTAGAGTGGGTAGCGGGGATTCGGTATTTT. Translated: CASSVEWVAGIRYF. Full variable domain (rest looked up from reference TRBV9 and TRBJ2-3): DSGVTQTPKHLITATGQRVTLRCSPRSGDLSVYWYQQSLDQGLQFLIQYYNGEERAKGNILERFSAQQFPDLHSELNLSSLELGDSALYFCASSVEWVAGIRYFGPGTRLTVL.